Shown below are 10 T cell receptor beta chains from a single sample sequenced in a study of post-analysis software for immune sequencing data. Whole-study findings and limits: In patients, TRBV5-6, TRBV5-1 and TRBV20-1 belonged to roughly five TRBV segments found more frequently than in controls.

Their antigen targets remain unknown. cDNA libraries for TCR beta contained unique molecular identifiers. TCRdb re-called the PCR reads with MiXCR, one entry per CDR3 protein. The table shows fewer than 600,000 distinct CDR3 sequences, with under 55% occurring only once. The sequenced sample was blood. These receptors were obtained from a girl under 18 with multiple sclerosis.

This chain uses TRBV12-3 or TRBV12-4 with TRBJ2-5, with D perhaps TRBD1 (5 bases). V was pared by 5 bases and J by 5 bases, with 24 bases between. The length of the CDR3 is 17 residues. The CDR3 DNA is TGTGCCAGCAGTGCTGGACCTTCAGTCCTGGGGCCGGAGACCCAGTACTTC. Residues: CASSAGPSVLGPETQYF.

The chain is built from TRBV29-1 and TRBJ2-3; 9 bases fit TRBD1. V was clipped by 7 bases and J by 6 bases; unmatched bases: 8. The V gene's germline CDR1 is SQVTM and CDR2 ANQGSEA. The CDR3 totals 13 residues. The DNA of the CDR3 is TGCAGCGGGAACAGGGGGCAGGGGGATACGCAGTATTTT. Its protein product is CSGNRGQGDTQYF.

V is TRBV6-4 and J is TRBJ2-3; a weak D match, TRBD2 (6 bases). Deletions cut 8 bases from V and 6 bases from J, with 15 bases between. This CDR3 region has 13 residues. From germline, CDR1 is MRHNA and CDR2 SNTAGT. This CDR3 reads CASEDGGMDTQYF. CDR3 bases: TGTGCCAGCGAGGACGGGGGAATGGATACGCAGTATTTT.

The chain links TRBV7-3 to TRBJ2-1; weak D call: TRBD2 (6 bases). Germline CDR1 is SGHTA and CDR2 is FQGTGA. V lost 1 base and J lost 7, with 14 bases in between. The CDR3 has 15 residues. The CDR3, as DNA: TGTGCCAGCAGCTTAATGGGGCAGGGAGGTAATGAGCAGTTCTTC. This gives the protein CASSLMGQGGNEQFF.

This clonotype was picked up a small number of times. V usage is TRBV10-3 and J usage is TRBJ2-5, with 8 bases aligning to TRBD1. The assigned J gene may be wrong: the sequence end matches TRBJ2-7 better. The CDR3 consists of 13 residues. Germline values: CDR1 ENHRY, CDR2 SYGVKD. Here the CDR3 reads CAISGTGRSEQYF. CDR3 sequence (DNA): TGTGCCATCAGTGGGACAGGGAGGAGCGAGCAGTACTTC.

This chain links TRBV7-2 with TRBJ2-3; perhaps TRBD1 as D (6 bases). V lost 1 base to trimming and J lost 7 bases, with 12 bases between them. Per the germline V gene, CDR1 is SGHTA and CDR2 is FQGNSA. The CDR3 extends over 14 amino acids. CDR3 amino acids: CASSLGTEVNTQYF. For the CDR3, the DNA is TGTGCCAGCAGCTTAGGGACAGAGGTGAATACGCAGTATTTT.

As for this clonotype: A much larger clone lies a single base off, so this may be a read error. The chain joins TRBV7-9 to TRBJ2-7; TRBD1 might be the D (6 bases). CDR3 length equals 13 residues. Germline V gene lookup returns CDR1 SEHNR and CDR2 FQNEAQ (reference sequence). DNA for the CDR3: TGTGCCAGCAGCGTGGCAGGGGCCTACGAGCGGTACTTC. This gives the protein CASSVAGAYERYF.

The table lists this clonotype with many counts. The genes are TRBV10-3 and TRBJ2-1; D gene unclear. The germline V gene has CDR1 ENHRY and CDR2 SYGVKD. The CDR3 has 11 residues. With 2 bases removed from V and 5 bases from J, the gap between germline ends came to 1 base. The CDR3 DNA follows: TGTGCCATCAGTGAGGACAATGAGCAGTTCTTC. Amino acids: CAISEDNEQFF.

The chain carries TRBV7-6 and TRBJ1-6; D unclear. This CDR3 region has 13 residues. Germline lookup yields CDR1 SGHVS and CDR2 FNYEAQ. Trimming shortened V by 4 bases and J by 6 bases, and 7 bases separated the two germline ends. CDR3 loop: CASSSQSNSPLHF. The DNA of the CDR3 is TGTGCCAGCAGCTCTCAGAGTAATTCACCCCTCCACTTT.

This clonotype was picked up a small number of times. The CDR3 reads CASSLGTAGARTRQALPYEQYF. DNA for the CDR3: TGTGCCAGCAGTTTGGGAACAGCAGGGGCCCGAACCCGACAGGCCTTGCCCTACGAGCAGTACTTC. V and J are TRBV28 and TRBJ2-7, with a tentative D call TRBD1 (6 bases). CDR1 is MDHEN and CDR2 is SYDVKM in the germline V gene. CDR3 length: 22 amino acids. Trimming shortened V by 3 bases and J by 2 bases, and 35 bases separated the two germline ends. The entire variable domain, with the rest obtained from reference TRBV28 and TRBJ2-7, is as follows: DVKVTQSSRYLVKRTGEKVFLECVQDMDHENMFWYRQDPGLGLRLIYFSYDVKMKEKGDIPEGYSVSREKKERFSLILESASTNQTSMYLCASSLGTAGARTRQALPYEQYFGPGTRLTVT.